A single sample gave rise to the 3 T cell receptor beta chains below, sequenced in a study of spatial heterogeneity in lung cancer. TCRdb itself ran the 5' RACE reads through MiXCR, one entry per CDR3 protein. The data show 85,000 to 100,000 distinct CDR3 sequences, roughly a fifth seen once. Documented time point: blood at routine non-recurrence follow-up after resection. The source was PBMCs, collected at follow-up. The source is a male donor with early-stage non-small cell lung cancer.

This clonotype occurred a few times. The V gene is TRBV9, the J gene TRBJ2-3, with D possibly being TRBD1 (6 bases). With 0 bases removed from V and 1 base from J, the gap between germline ends came to 9 bases. Germline V gives CDR1 SGDLS, CDR2 YYNGEE. This CDR3 contains 15 residues. The chain's CDR3 is CASSVGAGGTDTQYF. The CDR3 DNA reads as TGTGCCAGCAGCGTAGGGGCAGGGGGCACAGATACGCAGTATTTT.

The chain is built from TRBV5-8 and TRBJ2-3; D call uncertain. Germline V gives CDR1 SGHTS, CDR2 YDEGEE. The CDR3 has 16 residues. Trimming left V 0 bases short and J 6 bases short, with 17 bases between. CDR3 sequence (DNA): TGTGCCAGCAGCTTGGCGGGCAGAGTTAAAGTCGATACGCAGTATTTT. Translated, it gives CASSLAGRVKVDTQYF.

This clonotype has more than one count but fewer than ten. The chain is built from TRBV4-3 and TRBJ2-3; 8 bases agree with TRBD1. The CDR3 runs 18 residues. After removal of 1 base from V and 3 bases from J, the junction contained 12 bases not matched to a gene. Germline CDR1 reads LGHNA; CDR2 reads YSLEER. The CDR3 here is CASSQAPDSGGGTDTQYF. In DNA form, the CDR3 reads TGCGCCAGCAGCCAAGCTCCGGACTCAGGGGGCGGAACAGATACGCAGTATTTT.